This TCR beta chain emerged from a study of identical twins. Trimming removed 3 bases from V and 6 bases from J; junction bases left unmatched: 7. The CDR3 runs to 15 residues. Germline V gives CDR1 ENHRY, CDR2 SYGVKD. General study findings and limits: Analyses of zero insertions could, in part, be confounded by invariant MAIT and iNKT cells. Twins' surplus sharing was weaker for beta out-of-frame sequences.

The donor group consisted entirely of healthy Caucasians. TCRdb redid the calling of the 5' RACE reads with MiXCR, one entry per CDR3 protein. The sample has about 660,000 distinct CDR3 sequences, 8.5% to 9.5% seen once. This clonotype has more than one count but fewer than ten. The antigen is not known. These sequences were also reported in another study, on yellow fever vaccine responses in identical twins.

Sequenced sample: PBMCs. The sequence derives from a woman between 18 and 29 years old in good health. The chain has TRBV10-3 and TRBJ2-7; 11 bases fit TRBD1. CDR3 protein: CAISEFGTGGGEQYF. The CDR3, as DNA: TGTGCCATCAGTGAATTCGGGACAGGGGGAGGCGAGCAGTACTTC.